This TCR beta chain was sequenced for a study of T cells after yellow fever vaccination. Findings and caveats of the study: Within FACS-sorted repertoires, abundant clonotypes contaminating from the bulk population could be present. A faster peak, day 5 versus 15, was reached by the weaker secondary response. Post-booster repertoires contained most primary-vaccination clones again (roughly 96% CD4, less than 90% CD8).

The V gene's germline CDR1 is SGHRS and CDR2 YFSETQ. With 10 bases removed from V and 1 base from J, the gap between germline ends came to 21 bases. CDR3 size: 15 residues. This clonotype showed up just a few times. Its antigen is not known. Generation of TCR cDNA used 5'RACE template switching (which added a universal primer site and UMIs). One entry per CDR3 protein results from TCRdb running MiXCR on the 5' RACE reads. The table shows approximately 350,000 distinct CDR3 sequences, with 9.5% to 13% occurring only once. This chain links TRBV5-1 with TRBJ2-7, with a weak D call TRBD1 (6 bases). Source: PBMCs, taken on the day of the first yellow fever vaccination. This TCR came from a man aged 18 to 29 who received the YFV17D yellow fever vaccine. The CDR3 sequence is CAGTGFPFWSYEQYF. In DNA, the CDR3 is TGCGCCGGCACAGGGTTCCCTTTCTGGTCCTACGAGCAGTACTTC.